The T cell receptor beta chain under discussion was sequenced for a study of shared T cell receptors in the human thymus. Produced via immunoSEQ multiplex PCR; TCRdb's table is partial and in-frame only. The sample shows 640,000 or so clones, around 87% of them seen only once. This clone has just one count. The CDR3 totals 18 residues. Germline V gene lookup returns CDR1 MDHEN and CDR2 SYDVKM. V trimming: 6 bases; J trimming: 0 bases; junction bases outside the gene matches: 8. These data were also reused for a study on human thymus T cells.

J is TRBJ2-6 and V is TRBV28, with TRBD1 identical over 10 bases. The clonotype was recovered from a boy younger than two with a congenital heart defect. Sequencing used thymocytes. The CDR3, as DNA: TGTGCCAGCAGCTCACCGACAGGGGGCAACTCTGGGGCCAACGTCCTGACTTTC. Protein product: CASSSPTGGNSGANVLTF.